The source of this TCR beta chain is a study of beta chain features in type 1 diabetes. General observations from the study: TCRB CDR3 length was moderately but significantly reduced in all four CD4+ subsets of Type 1 diabetes patients.

This clone was counted only a few times. Its matching antigen is unknown. The length of the CDR3 is 12 residues. The V gene's germline CDR1 is ENHRY and CDR2 SYGVKD. V was trimmed by 3 bases and J by 6 bases, leaving 9 bases between them. What was sequenced were expressed TCRB transcripts, since all of the isolated RNA had been reverse transcribed. Clones were read by immunoSEQ multiplex PCR, and TCRdb kept only the in-frame ones, dropping some. The sample lists 200,000 to 250,000 clones; around 13% were seen once. The chain is built from TRBV10-3 and TRBJ2-7; TRBD2 might be the D (6 bases). The sequenced sample consisted of naive CD4+ T cells from blood. The source is a man aged 30 to 39 with type 1 diabetes. Here the CDR3 DNA reads TGTGCCATCAGTGATGGAGGGGCCGAGCAGTACTTC. This translates into CAISDGGAEQYF.